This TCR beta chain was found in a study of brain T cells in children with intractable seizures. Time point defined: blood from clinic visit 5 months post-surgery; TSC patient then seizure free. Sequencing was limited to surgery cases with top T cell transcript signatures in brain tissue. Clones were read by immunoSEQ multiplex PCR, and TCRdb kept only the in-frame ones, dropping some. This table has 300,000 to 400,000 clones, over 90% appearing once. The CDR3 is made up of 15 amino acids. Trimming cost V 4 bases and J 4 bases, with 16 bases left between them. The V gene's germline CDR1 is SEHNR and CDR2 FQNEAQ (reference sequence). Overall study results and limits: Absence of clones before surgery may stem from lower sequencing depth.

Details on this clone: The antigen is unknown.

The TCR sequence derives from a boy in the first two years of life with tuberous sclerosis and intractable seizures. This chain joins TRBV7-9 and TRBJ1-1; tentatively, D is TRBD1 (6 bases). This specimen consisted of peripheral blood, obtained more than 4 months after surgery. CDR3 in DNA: TGTGCCAGCAGCTCTCAGGAGGCCAGGGGCACTGAAGCTTTCTTT. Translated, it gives CASSSQEARGTEAFF.